This entry features one T cell receptor beta chain sequence. The data stem from a study of T cell responses to AZD1222 COVID-19 vaccine. Some clones are missing from TCRdb's copy, which holds only in-frame ones; the method was immunoSEQ multiplex PCR. This table has 50,000 to 55,000 clones, 87% appearing once. The TCR sequence derives from an adult who received the AZD1222 COVID-19 vaccine. This sample comprised peripheral blood, obtained 28 days after the second AZD1222 dose.

The CDR3, as DNA: TGTGCCAGCAGCCCAAGACTAGCGGGTAGCACCGGGGAGCTGTTTTTT. Protein sequence: CASSPRLAGSTGELFF. The chain has TRBV7-8 and TRBJ2-2; 10 bases fit TRBD2. Germline V gene data show CDR1 as SGHVS and CDR2 as FQNEAQ. J lost 4 bases, V lost 5 bases, and 7 bases had no gene match. The length of the CDR3 is 16 residues.